The entry below describes one TCR beta chain. Its target is not known. An equimolar mix of two oligonucleotides served as the beta constant-region primer for TRBC1 and TRBC2. The ligated cDNA underwent four PCR rounds using SP2 and nested alpha and beta constant-region primers. TCRdb re-called the UMI-ligation and nested PCR reads with MiXCR, one entry per CDR3 protein. The sample comprises more than 6,000 distinct CDR3 sequences, roughly 29% of which are singletons, and 59% rests with the top ten. This specimen comes from a study of naive and memory T cell subsets. General study findings and limits: TCR abundance followed a power law differing between naive and memory subsets.

After CD4 positive bead selection, the CD4-negative fraction gave CD8 T cells. Effector memory cells were sorted as CD45RA-CD27-, EMRA cells as CD45RA+CD27-. This clonotype was obtained from a human donor in good health. Material: CD8+ TEMRA cells from blood. The subset: effector memory re-expressing CD45RA, CD45RA+ CD27-.

DNA for the CDR3: TGCAGCGTTCCAGGATTTGGGGGGGCTTTCTTT. It is translated as CSVPGFGGAFF. The chain has TRBV29-1 and TRBJ1-1; weak D call: TRBD1 (5 bases). This CDR3 has 11 residues. The germline CDR1 and CDR2 sequences are SQVTM and ANQGSEA. V was shortened by 5 bases and J by 11 bases, with 15 bases between the two germline ends.